This passage covers 30 T cell receptor beta chains from one sample sequenced in a study of T cell repertoires in cytomegalovirus infection. TCRdb fed the reads into MiXCR, producing one record per CDR3 protein. The sample consists of about 600,000 distinct CDR3 sequences, less than 25% of them appearing once. Sequenced material: CD8+ T cells from PBMCs. The receptor set was obtained from a human donor in good health (CMV status not recorded). Some clones in this sample may be carry-over from other donors' samples.

This clonotype showed up just a few times. This rearrangement joins TRBV5-4 to TRBJ1-3; a possible D gene is TRBD1 (6 bases). Trimming took 2 bases from V and 4 from J, leaving 13 bases between them. The CDR3 runs to 15 residues. In germline, CDR1 is SGHNT, CDR2 YYREEE (reference sequence). The CDR3: CASSFIGGPGNTIYF. The CDR3 region has the DNA TGTGCCAGCAGCTTCATCGGGGGGCCGGGAAACACCATATATTTT.

In its sample, this clonotype was seen a few times. This chain joins TRBV19 and TRBJ2-1; D is undetermined. CDR1 and CDR2 from the germline V gene are LNHDA and SQIVND (reference sequence). The CDR3 consists of 13 residues. Trimming cost V 6 bases and J 3 bases, with 9 bases left between them. The CDR3 coding sequence is TGTGCCAGTAGCTCAGTCCTCTACAATGAGCAGTTCTTC. This translates into CASSSVLYNEQFF.

In this sample, this clonotype turned up a few times. This rearrangement joins TRBV11-2 to TRBJ1-1; weak D call: TRBD1 (6 bases). V dropped 5 bases and J dropped 7 bases, with 11 bases sitting between them. Germline CDR1 is SGHAT and CDR2 is FQNNGV. There are 12 residues in the CDR3. The CDR3 DNA follows: TGTGCCAGCAGCCTTACAGGGTATGAAGCTTTCTTT. Translation gives CASSLTGYEAFF.

This chain connects TRBV7-3 to TRBJ2-3; TRBD2 matches 7 bases. The CDR3 totals 14 residues. Trimming cost V 4 bases and J 6 bases; bases outside gene matches: 7. The germline V gene has CDR1 SGHTA and CDR2 FQGTGA. CDR3 bases: TGTGCCAGCAGCTCTGCTGGGGGGGGGGATACGCAGTATTTT. Translation: CASSSAGGGDTQYF.

This clonotype was counted between two and nine times. The chain combines TRBV7-9 with TRBJ2-3, with TRBD2 identical over 8 bases. V trimming: 6 bases; J trimming: 2 bases; junction bases outside the gene matches: 7. The CDR3 is made up of 15 amino acids. The germline V gene encodes CDR1 SEHNR and CDR2 FQNEAQ (reference sequence). The CDR3 here is CASSHRTSPTDTQYF. In DNA, the CDR3 is TGTGCCAGCAGTCATCGGACTAGCCCCACAGATACGCAGTATTTT.

The chain is built from TRBV6-5 and TRBJ2-1; D is perhaps TRBD1 (6 bases). Germline CDR1 is MNHEY and CDR2 is SVGAGI. Trimming took off 9 bases at V and 6 bases at J, with 24 bases between the two ends. The CDR3 is made up of 16 amino acids. CDR3 DNA: TGTGCCAGTACTCCATCAGGGCAGGGGATAGGCAATGAGCAGTTCTTC. Protein: CASTPSGQGIGNEQFF.

Comments on this clonotype: An end of the junction differs from the germline gene, which may be a read error. This chain connects TRBV7-4 to TRBJ2-1, with D possibly being TRBD1 or TRBD2 (7 bases each). The CDR3 extends over 17 amino acids. In germline, CDR1 is SGHVT, CDR2 SQSDAQ. The CDR3 loop is CVSSSTGRDRPNNEQFF. The CDR3 DNA sequence: TGTGTCAGCAGCTCGACAGGGAGGGACAGACCCAACAATGAGCAGTTCTTC.

This clonotype was counted a few times. The chain has TRBV12-3 or TRBV12-4 and TRBJ2-4, with D perhaps matching TRBD1 (6 bases). Trimming removed 3 bases at V and 4 bases at J, with 13 bases between. The CDR3 length is 15 residues. CDR3 sequence reads: CASSLARGAKNIQYF. The CDR3 coding sequence is TGTGCCAGCAGTTTGGCCAGGGGCGCGAAAAACATTCAGTACTTC.

Points on this clonotype: One end of the junction varies from germline; a read error may be responsible. This chain links TRBV7-9 with TRBJ1-4; D is unresolved. This CDR3 has 13 residues. Germline CDR1 and CDR2: SEHNR and FQNEAQ (reference sequence). The CDR3 sequence is CASCGEGNEKPFF. In nucleotides, the CDR3 is TGTGCCTCCTGTGGCGAGGGTAATGAAAAACCGTTTTTT.

This clonotype was recorded at least ten times. This sequence joins TRBV2 and TRBJ2-1; D not resolved. Germline assignment: CDR1 SNHLY and CDR2 FYNNEI. CDR3 size: 10 residues. Trimming left V 2 bases short and J 7 bases short, with 0 bases between. CDR3 sequence: CASSENEQFF. CDR3 nucleotide sequence: TGTGCCAGCAGTGAAAATGAGCAGTTCTTC. The full variable domain, completed using reference TRBV2 and TRBJ2-1, is EPEVTQTPSHQVTQMGQEVILRCVPISNHLYFYWYRQILGQKVEFLVSFYNNEISEKSEIFDDQFSVERPDGSNFTLKIRSTKLEDSAMYFCASSENEQFFGPGTRLTVL.

The gene calls are TRBV29-1 and TRBJ2-5; D is uncertain. Per germline, CDR1 SQVTM and CDR2 ANQGSEA. This CDR3 has 13 residues. Trimming shortened V by 3 bases and J by 2 bases, and 10 bases separated the two germline ends. The CDR3 DNA reads TGCAGCGTTGAGATGGACGAGCAAGAGACCCAGTACTTC. It specifies CSVEMDEQETQYF.

This chain links TRBV6-5 with TRBJ1-2, with 11 bases matching TRBD1. CDR1 MNHEY and CDR2 SVGAGI come from the germline V gene. The J segment lost 7 bases and the V segment lost 6 bases, leaving 4 bases of the junction unmatched. The CDR3 loop spans 13 amino acids. CDR3 sequence reads: CASRPDRGPGYTF. The CDR3 nucleotides read TGTGCCAGCAGGCCGGACAGGGGGCCTGGCTACACCTTC.

CDR3 sequence: CASTGVGPYGYTF. The CDR3 nucleotides are TGTGCCAGCACCGGAGTCGGGCCCTATGGCTACACCTTC. The chain uses TRBV28 and TRBJ1-2; D call uncertain. In germline, CDR1 is MDHEN, CDR2 SYDVKM. This CDR3 is built from 13 residues. V lost 7 bases and J lost 4, with 13 bases in between.

As for this clonotype: A read error may explain this, as a much larger clone is one base away. V usage is TRBV7-4 and J usage is TRBJ2-3, with 12 bases that match TRBD2. Germline-derived CDR1 and CDR2 are SGHVT and SQSDAQ. The CDR3 is 16 residues long. CDR3 sequence reads: CVSSPGLAGSVYTQYF. CDR3 bases: TGTGTCAGCAGCCCGGGACTAGCGGGCTCCGTATATACGCAGTATTTT.

The chain uses TRBV6-2 or TRBV6-3 and TRBJ2-1; a weak D match, TRBD2 (7 bases). V was pared by 7 bases and J by 6 bases, with 16 bases between. The V gene's germline CDR1 is MNHEY and CDR2 SVGEGT. The CDR3 is 14 residues long. CDR3 region: CASNYGGHRNEQFF. DNA for the CDR3: TGTGCCAGCAACTACGGGGGGCATCGCAATGAGCAGTTCTTC.

The genes are TRBV2 and TRBJ2-3, with 7 bases that match TRBD2. Germline lookup yields CDR1 SNHLY and CDR2 FYNNEI. V shed 10 bases, J shed 1 base, and the junction held 11 bases outside the gene matches. The length of the CDR3 is 15 residues. The CDR3 coding sequence is TGTGCCACCACAGGCCGGGACTACCGCACAGATACGCAGTATTTT. This encodes CATTGRDYRTDTQYF.

This clonotype showed up just a few times. This chain connects TRBV2 to TRBJ2-6, with 8 bases identical to TRBD1. The germline V gene has CDR1 SNHLY and CDR2 FYNNEI. The CDR3 consists of 17 residues. The V and J ends lost 8 bases and 1 base, in that order; junction bases with no gene match: 10. CDR3 sequence: CASFGRQGRSGANVLTF. CDR3 DNA sequence: TGTGCCAGCTTCGGGAGACAGGGGCGGTCTGGGGCCAACGTCCTGACTTTC.

The chain employs TRBV29-1 and TRBJ1-3; 9 bases agree with TRBD1. V shed 7 bases and J 4 bases; nucleotides not matched to a gene: 14. From germline, CDR1 is SQVTM and CDR2 ANQGSEA. The CDR3 covers 16 residues. The CDR3, as DNA: TGCAGCGGTATACTTGCACAGGGGGCTGACGGAAACACCATATATTTT. This sequence encodes CSGILAQGADGNTIYF.

Many counts were recorded for this clonotype. V is TRBV6-5 and J is TRBJ1-1; 7 bases agree with TRBD1. The CDR3 sequence is 13 residues long. The junction had 6 bases not matched to a gene; V was cut back by 4 bases and J by 7 bases. CDR1 and CDR2 (germline): MNHEY, SVGAGI. The CDR3 region has the DNA TGTGCCAGCAGTTTTGGGACAGTTAGTGAAGCTTTCTTT. Translation gives CASSFGTVSEAFF.

This clonotype was picked up many times. V and J are TRBV20-1 and TRBJ2-7; possibly TRBD2 for D (5 bases). V lost 0 bases and J lost 3, with 9 bases in between. The CDR3 extends over 13 amino acids. Germline assignment: CDR1 DFQATT and CDR2 SNEGSKA (reference sequence). The CDR3 sequence is CSARDRGIYEQYF. The CDR3 DNA sequence: TGCAGTGCTAGAGATCGAGGGATCTACGAGCAGTACTTC.

V usage is TRBV7-2 and J usage is TRBJ1-2; D perhaps matches TRBD1 (6 bases). Trimming cost V 5 bases and J 2 bases, with 9 bases left between them. Germline CDR1 is SGHTA and CDR2 is FQGNSA. CDR3 length equals 13 residues. Here the CDR3 DNA reads TGTGCCAGCAGCGCGGGACAAAACTATGGCTACACCTTC. Translated: CASSAGQNYGYTF.

This clonotype was picked up one time. The chain has TRBV14 and TRBJ1-1; D is perhaps TRBD1 (5 bases). This CDR3 region has 15 residues. The germline gives CDR1 SGHDN, CDR2 FVKESK. The germline V and J ends were trimmed by 0 bases and 4 bases, with 12 bases remaining between them. For the CDR3, the DNA is TGTGCCAGCAGCCAAGATATGTTGGGGGGCACTGAAGCTTTCTTT. It specifies CASSQDMLGGTEAFF.

The chain employs TRBV12-3 or TRBV12-4 and TRBJ1-1, with D unresolved. The CDR3 length is 14 residues. The V end was cut by 3 bases, the J end by 6 bases, with 14 bases between. The CDR3 DNA reads as TGTGCCAGCAGTTTTCCCCCGGGCGAGCCTGAAGCTTTCTTT. Translation gives CASSFPPGEPEAFF.

This chain links TRBV7-9 with TRBJ2-2; TRBD2 matches 7 bases. With 1 base clipped from V and 0 bases from J, the junction kept 11 bases outside the gene matches. The CDR3 runs to 19 residues. The germline CDR1 and CDR2 sequences are SEHNR and FQNEAQ (reference sequence). CDR3 residues: CASSLGFMLAEPNTGELFF. In DNA form, the CDR3 reads TGTGCCAGCAGCTTAGGTTTTATGCTAGCGGAGCCGAACACCGGGGAGCTGTTTTTT.

This clonotype has only a few counts. The J gene is TRBJ2-7, the V gene TRBV20-1; 7 bases are shared with TRBD1. This CDR3 has 15 amino acids. J was trimmed by 3 bases and V by 0 bases; bases with no gene match: 8. CDR1 is DFQATT, CDR2 SNEGSKA, per germline (reference sequence). CDR3 sequence (DNA): TGCAGTGCTAGAGAGCTGACAGGGATCTACTACGAGCAGTACTTC. Its protein product is CSARELTGIYYEQYF.

The chain uses TRBV6-6 and TRBJ2-1; D is unclear. The CDR3 extends over 12 amino acids. The V and J ends lost 2 bases and 8 bases respectively, with 7 bases between them. The germline CDR1 and CDR2 sequences are MNHNY and SVGAGI (reference sequence). The CDR3 DNA is TGTGCCAGCAGTTACCAGCGAGATGAGCAGTTCTTC. Translating it yields CASSYQRDEQFF.

Here the CDR3 reads CSAGGDSSSYEQYV. In DNA form, the CDR3 reads TGCAGTGCAGGAGGGGACTCAAGCTCCTACGAGCAGTACGTC. V usage is TRBV20-1 and J usage is TRBJ2-7; D perhaps matches TRBD2 (6 bases). The ends were cut back, 6 bases at V and 0 bases at J, with 15 bases in the middle. The CDR3 contains 14 residues. Germline CDR1 and CDR2: DFQATT and SNEGSKA (reference sequence).

This clonotype was counted only a few times. CDR3 loop: CASSRTTTGERNIQYF. The CDR3 DNA sequence: TGTGCCAGCAGCCGAACAACGACAGGGGAGAGAAACATTCAGTACTTC. The V and J genes are TRBV7-9 and TRBJ2-4, with 8 positions matching TRBD1. The CDR3 spans 16 residues. Germline V gene lookup returns CDR1 SEHNR and CDR2 FQNEAQ (reference sequence). V shed 5 bases, J shed 6 bases, and the junction held 12 bases outside the gene matches.

This clonotype was detected ten times or more. The rearrangement joins TRBV7-6 to TRBJ1-2, with D hard to call. The CDR3 runs to 14 residues. Deletions cut 4 bases from V and 2 bases from J, with 11 bases between. Germline CDR1 is SGHVS and CDR2 is FNYEAQ. The CDR3 nucleotides are TGTGCCAGCAGCTCTCCGGGGAGCAACTATGGCTACACCTTC. This encodes CASSSPGSNYGYTF.

The gene calls are TRBV7-3 and TRBJ2-3; 9 positions match TRBD1. The CDR3 is 16 residues long. Germline CDR1 is SGHTA and CDR2 is FQGTGA. V gave up 5 bases and J gave up 0 bases; unmatched junction bases: 6. CDR3 residues: CASSAGQGSSTDTQYF. As DNA, the CDR3 is TGTGCCAGCAGCGCCGGACAGGGGAGTAGCACAGATACGCAGTATTTT.